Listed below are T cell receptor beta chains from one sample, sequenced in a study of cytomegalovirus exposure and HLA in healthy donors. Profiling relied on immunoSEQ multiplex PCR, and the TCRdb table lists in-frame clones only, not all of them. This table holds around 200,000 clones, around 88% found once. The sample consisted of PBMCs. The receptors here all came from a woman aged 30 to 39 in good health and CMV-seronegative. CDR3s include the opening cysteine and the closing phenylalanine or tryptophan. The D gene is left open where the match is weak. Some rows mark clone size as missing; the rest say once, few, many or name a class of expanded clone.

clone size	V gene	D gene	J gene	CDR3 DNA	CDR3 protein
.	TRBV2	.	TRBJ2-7	TGTGCCAGCAGTGAAGCTCCGGGAGATTACTACGAGCAGTACTTC	CASSEAPGDYYEQYF
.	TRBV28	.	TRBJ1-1	TGTGCCAGCACCGCATTCAGGGAACTAGAAGCTTTCTTT	CASTAFRELEAFF
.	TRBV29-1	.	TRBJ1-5	TGCAGCGTGAGGGATCAGGATAGCAATCAGCCCCAGCATTTT	CSVRDQDSNQPQHF
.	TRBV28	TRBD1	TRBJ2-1	TGTGCCAGCAGTCGGGACAGGGGTTTGGGTGAGCAGTTCTTC	CASSRDRGLGEQFF
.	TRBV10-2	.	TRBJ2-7	TGCGCCAGCCGACCCGGACTCCTATCCTACGAGCAGTACTTC	CASRPGLLSYEQYF
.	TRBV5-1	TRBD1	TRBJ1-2	TGCGCCAGCAGCTCACAGGGGAACTATGGCTACACCTTC	CASSSQGNYGYTF
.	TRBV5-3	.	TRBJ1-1	TGTGCCAGAAGCCCCCGGGACACAACAGAAGCTTTCTTT	CARSPRDTTEAFF
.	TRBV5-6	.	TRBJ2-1	TGTGCCAGCAGCCGCCGCGGGGGCGGGAATGAGCAGTTCTTC	CASSRRGGGNEQFF
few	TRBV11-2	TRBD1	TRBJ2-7	TGTGCCAGCAGTAAGCTTCCGGGACAGGGGGACGAGCAGTACTTC	CASSKLPGQGDEQYF
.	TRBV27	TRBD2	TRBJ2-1	TGTGCCAGCAGTTTGGGGACTAGCATTATCAATGAGCAGTTCTTC	CASSLGTSIINEQFF
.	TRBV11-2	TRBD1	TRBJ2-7	TGTGCCAGCAGCTTAGAGGACAGGCCCTCCTACGAGCAGTACTTC	CASSLEDRPSYEQYF